The rows below give T cell receptor beta chains drawn from one sample of a study of sequential checkpoint blockade in melanoma. This table comes from immunoSEQ multiplex PCR, and its TCRdb copy is limited to in-frame clones, with some not included. The sample gives 15,000 to 20,000 clones, approximately 66% of which show up once; about an eighth is in the top ten. The specimen was CD8+ T cells sorted from blood (inferred from file names), collected from a patient given nivolumab and ipilimumab in sequence. All receptors come from a human donor with melanoma. Both conserved end residues are part of each CDR3. A D gene is named only where the DNA matches it firmly. Some rows have no size entry. The others give once, few or many, or a class for an expanded clone.

j_call: TRBJ1-2
v_call: TRBV27
d_call: .
clone_size: .
cdr3_aa: CASSASGGSHYGYTF
cdr3_nt: TGTGCCAGCTCCGCGAGTGGCGGATCCCACTATGGCTACACCTTC

j_call: TRBJ1-2
v_call: TRBV11-2
d_call: TRBD1
clone_size: .
cdr3_aa: CASSLGLRQGGEGYTF
cdr3_nt: TGTGCCAGCAGCTTAGGCCTCAGACAGGGCGGGGAGGGCTACACCTTC

j_call: TRBJ2-2
v_call: TRBV27
d_call: .
clone_size: .
cdr3_aa: CASSSIQGYGELFF
cdr3_nt: TGTGCCAGCAGTTCCATACAGGGCTACGGGGAGCTGTTTTTT

j_call: TRBJ2-5
v_call: TRBV7-7
d_call: TRBD1
clone_size: once
cdr3_aa: CASSLMQGQGSQETQYF
cdr3_nt: TGTGCTAGCAGCTTAATGCAGGGACAGGGCAGCCAAGAGACCCAGTACTTC

j_call: TRBJ2-5
v_call: TRBV9
d_call: TRBD2
clone_size: .
cdr3_aa: CASSPGGGTQETQYF
cdr3_nt: TGTGCCAGCAGCCCCGGCGGGGGAACACAAGAGACCCAGTACTTC

j_call: TRBJ2-7
v_call: TRBV6-6
d_call: TRBD1
clone_size: .
cdr3_aa: CASSYPDRGRYEQYF
cdr3_nt: TGTGCCAGCAGTTACCCCGACAGGGGGCGTTACGAGCAGTACTTC

j_call: TRBJ1-6
v_call: TRBV9
d_call: .
clone_size: .
cdr3_aa: CASSHLGTTYNSPLHF
cdr3_nt: TGTGCCAGCAGCCATCTCGGGACAACCTATAATTCACCCCTCCACTTT

j_call: TRBJ1-2
v_call: TRBV27
d_call: TRBD1
clone_size: .
cdr3_aa: CASSIHPGGRANGYTF
cdr3_nt: TGTGCCAGCAGCATCCACCCAGGGGGCCGGGCTAATGGCTACACCTTC

j_call: TRBJ1-1
v_call: TRBV6-5
d_call: .
clone_size: .
cdr3_aa: CASSYSSRTEAFF
cdr3_nt: TGTGCCAGCAGTTACTCGAGCCGCACTGAAGCTTTCTTT

j_call: TRBJ2-5
v_call: TRBV10-3
d_call: TRBD2
clone_size: .
cdr3_aa: CAISDSPSGSTDETQYF
cdr3_nt: TGTGCCATCAGTGATTCTCCTAGCGGGAGTACCGATGAGACCCAGTACTTC

j_call: TRBJ2-4
v_call: TRBV4-3
d_call: .
clone_size: few
cdr3_aa: CASSPWSGENIQYF
cdr3_nt: TGCGCCAGCAGCCCATGGTCGGGGGAAAACATTCAGTACTTC

j_call: TRBJ1-2
v_call: TRBV9
d_call: .
clone_size: .
cdr3_aa: CASSVGGGAATF
cdr3_nt: .

j_call: TRBJ2-7
v_call: TRBV9
d_call: .
clone_size: .
cdr3_aa: CASSVESQGPAYEQYF
cdr3_nt: TGTGCCAGCAGCGTAGAGTCACAGGGACCTGCCTACGAGCAGTACTTC

j_call: TRBJ2-1
v_call: TRBV6-1
d_call: .
clone_size: .
cdr3_aa: CASSENGSPLNEQFF
cdr3_nt: TGTGCCAGCAGTGAAAACGGGTCCCCTCTCAATGAGCAGTTCTTC

j_call: TRBJ1-3
v_call: TRBV12-5
d_call: .
clone_size: .
cdr3_aa: CASGLGDSSGNTIYF
cdr3_nt: TGTGCTAGTGGTTTGGGTGACAGCTCTGGAAACACCATATATTTT

j_call: TRBJ1-1
v_call: TRBV7-9
d_call: TRBD1
clone_size: .
cdr3_aa: CASSQPGQGNTEAFF
cdr3_nt: TGTGCCAGCAGCCAACCGGGACAGGGGAACACTGAAGCTTTCTTT

j_call: TRBJ2-7
v_call: TRBV5-5
d_call: TRBD2
clone_size: .
cdr3_aa: CASSSGLAGAEQYF
cdr3_nt: TGTGCCAGCAGCTCCGGACTAGCGGGAGCCGAGCAGTACTTC

j_call: TRBJ2-1
v_call: TRBV6-5
d_call: .
clone_size: .
cdr3_aa: CASSYGRYNEQFF
cdr3_nt: TGTGCCAGCAGTTACGGCCGATACAATGAGCAGTTCTTC

j_call: TRBJ1-5
v_call: TRBV19
d_call: .
clone_size: .
cdr3_aa: CASSPMAEAHQPQHF
cdr3_nt: TGTGCCAGTAGTCCTATGGCCGAGGCCCATCAGCCCCAGCATTTT

j_call: TRBJ2-7
v_call: TRBV7-2
d_call: TRBD2
clone_size: .
cdr3_aa: CASSFGGRGFEQYF
cdr3_nt: TGTGCCAGCAGCTTTGGCGGGAGGGGTTTCGAGCAGTACTTC

j_call: TRBJ2-7
v_call: TRBV9
d_call: TRBD2
clone_size: once
cdr3_aa: CASSASGGAAYEQYF
cdr3_nt: TGTGCCAGCAGCGCTAGCGGGGGGGCAGCCTACGAGCAGTACTTC

j_call: TRBJ2-5
v_call: TRBV4-3
d_call: .
clone_size: .
cdr3_aa: CASSRADDQETQYF
cdr3_nt: TGCGCCAGCAGCCGAGCGGATGACCAAGAGACCCAGTACTTC

j_call: TRBJ1-1
v_call: TRBV10-3
d_call: TRBD1
clone_size: few
cdr3_aa: CAISDRTGDTEAFF
cdr3_nt: TGTGCCATCAGTGATCGAACAGGGGACACTGAAGCTTTCTTT